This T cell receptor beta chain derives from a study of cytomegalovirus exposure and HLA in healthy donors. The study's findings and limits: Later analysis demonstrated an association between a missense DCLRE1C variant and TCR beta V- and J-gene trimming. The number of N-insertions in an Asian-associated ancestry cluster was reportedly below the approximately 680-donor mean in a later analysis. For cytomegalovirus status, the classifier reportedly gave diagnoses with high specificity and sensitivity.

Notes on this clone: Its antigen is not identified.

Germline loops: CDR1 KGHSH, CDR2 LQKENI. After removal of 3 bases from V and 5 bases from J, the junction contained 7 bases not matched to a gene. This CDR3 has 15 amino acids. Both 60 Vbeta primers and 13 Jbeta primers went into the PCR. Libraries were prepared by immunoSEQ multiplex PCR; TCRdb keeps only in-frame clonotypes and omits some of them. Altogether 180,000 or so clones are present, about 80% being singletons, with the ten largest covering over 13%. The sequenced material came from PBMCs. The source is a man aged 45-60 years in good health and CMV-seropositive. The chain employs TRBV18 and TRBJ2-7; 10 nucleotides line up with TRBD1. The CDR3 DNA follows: TGTGCCAGCTCACCGGGACAGGGGATTCCCCACGAGCAGTACTTC. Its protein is CASSPGQGIPHEQYF. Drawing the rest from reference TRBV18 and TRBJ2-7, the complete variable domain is NAGVMQNPRHLVRRRGQEARLRCSPMKGHSHVYWYRQLPEEGLKFMVYLQKENIIDESGMPKERFSAEFPKEGPSILRIQQVVRGDSAAYFCASSPGQGIPHEQYFGPGTRLTVT.